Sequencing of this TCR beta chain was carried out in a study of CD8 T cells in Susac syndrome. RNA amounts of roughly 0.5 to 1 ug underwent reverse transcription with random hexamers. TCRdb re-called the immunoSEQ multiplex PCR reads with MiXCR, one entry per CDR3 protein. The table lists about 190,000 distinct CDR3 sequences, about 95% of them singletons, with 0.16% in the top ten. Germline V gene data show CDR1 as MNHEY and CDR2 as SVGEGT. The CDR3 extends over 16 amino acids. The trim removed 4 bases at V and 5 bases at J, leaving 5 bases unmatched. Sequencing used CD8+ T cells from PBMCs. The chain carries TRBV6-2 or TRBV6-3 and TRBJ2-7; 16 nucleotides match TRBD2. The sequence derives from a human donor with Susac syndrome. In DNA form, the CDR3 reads TGTGCCAGCAGTTCCGGGACTAGCGGGGGGGCCAACGAGCAGTACTTC. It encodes CASSSGTSGGANEQYF.